The 7 T cell receptor beta chains given below trace back to one sample, sequenced in a study of shared clonotypes between healthy human individuals. The protocol was immunoSEQ multiplex PCR, while the TCRdb copy is restricted to in-frame clones and leaves out a portion. The data show approximately 1.9 million clones, 85% to 95% seen once. CD45RO negativity and positive selection for CCR7 defined naive CD8 cells, a population that excluded terminally differentiated effector memory CD45RA+ cells. Sequenced material: naive CD8+ T cells from PBMCs. The receptors were gathered from a man aged 18 to 29 in good health. Some clones in this sample may be carry-over from other donors' samples.

The chain has TRBV6-6 and TRBJ2-7; the D is unclear. The germline V and J ends were trimmed by 6 bases and 1 base, with 16 bases remaining between them. The CDR3 loop spans 15 amino acids. CDR1 and CDR2 from the germline V gene are MNHNY and SVGAGI (reference sequence). Here the CDR3 DNA reads TGTGCCAGCAGGGTTAATTTCGGCAGGTCCTACGAGCAGTACTTC. This gives the protein CASRVNFGRSYEQYF.

The chain is built from TRBV29-1 and TRBJ1-2; possibly TRBD1 for D (6 bases). Germline-derived CDR1 and CDR2 are SQVTM and ANQGSEA. This CDR3 region has 13 residues. V dropped 5 bases and J dropped 3 bases, with 13 bases sitting between them. The CDR3 DNA reads as TGCAGCGTTTTTAATCAGGGGTACTATGGCTACACCTTC. Translating gives CSVFNQGYYGYTF.

About this clone itself: Other DNA sequences of this sample code for an identical CDR3. This chain uses TRBV9 with TRBJ2-2, with no clear D. CDR1 is SGDLS, CDR2 YYNGEE, per germline. Deletions cut 0 bases from V and 7 bases from J, with 4 bases between. CDR3 size: 12 residues. Here the CDR3 reads CASSVGIGELFF. The CDR3 DNA follows: TGTGCCAGCAGCGTAGGGATCGGGGAGCTGTTTTTT.

Only a few counts were recorded for this clone. This chain uses TRBV27 with TRBJ1-1; D gene uncertain. Germline CDR1 and CDR2: MNHEY and SMNVEV (reference sequence). The CDR3 covers 14 residues. V was pared by 2 bases and J by 5 bases, with 12 bases between. The DNA for the CDR3 is TGTGCCAGCAGTTTAATAGCCCGAGGGACTGAAGCTTTCTTT. This gives the protein CASSLIARGTEAFF.

The chain has TRBV27 and TRBJ2-7, with TRBD2 identical over 9 bases. There are 18 residues in the CDR3. Germline trimming cut 0 bases from V and 2 bases from J; bases unmatched to any gene: 11. The germline CDR1 and CDR2 sequences are MNHEY and SMNVEV (reference sequence). CDR3 DNA sequence: TGTGCCAGCAGTTTATCGGGGTTTAGCGGGGGTTTACCCTACGAGCAGTACTTC. Translated: CASSLSGFSGGLPYEQYF.

This clone was seen only a few times. CDR3 DNA: TGTGCCAGCAGCCGGACGGTCGTGGGTGAAGCTTTCTTT. This encodes CASSRTVVGEAFF. The rearrangement joins TRBV7-8 to TRBJ1-1; D gene ambiguous. V was pared by 5 bases and J by 7 bases, with 14 bases between. There are 13 residues in the CDR3. In germline, CDR1 is SGHVS, CDR2 FQNEAQ. Using reference TRBV7-8 and TRBJ1-1 for the parts outside the CDR3, the full variable domain is GAGVSQSPRYKVAKRGQDVALRCDPISGHVSLFWYQQALGQGPEFLTYFQNEAQLDKSGLPSDRFFAERPEGSVSTLKIQRTQQEDSAVYLCASSRTVVGEAFFGQGTRLTVV.

The genes are TRBV27 and TRBJ1-2; the D gene is possibly TRBD1 (5 bases). Per germline, CDR1 MNHEY and CDR2 SMNVEV (reference sequence). The CDR3 is 16 residues long. V was shortened by 6 bases and J by 1 base, with 18 bases between the two germline ends. The CDR3 sequence is CASSTGRDAHNYGYTF. The DNA of the CDR3 is TGTGCCAGCAGCACCGGCCGGGACGCCCATAACTATGGCTACACCTTC.